This T cell receptor beta chain came from a study of T cell repertoires in cytomegalovirus infection. Looking at the study overall: Well-studied HLA-B-restricted epitopes and recently identified HLA-C-restricted epitopes of CMV were both used in the study. Matching HLA type, along with CMV infection, was indicated by public TCR beta signatures.

The V end lost 0 bases, the J end lost 4 bases, and 17 bases lay between the germline ends. This CDR3 is 17 amino acids long. Germline CDR1 MGHRA, CDR2 YSYEKL. Study-level results: CMV-specific TCR beta clonotypes restricted by HLA-C dominated the ex vivo response. Cumulative public TCR beta family frequency identified carriers of CMV plus the relevant HLA.

In TCRdb, the reads were re-called with MiXCR into one record per CDR3 protein. This repertoire shows a few hundred thousand distinct CDR3 sequences, roughly 43% found once; its top ten account for around 46%. As for this clonotype: What it binds is unknown.

This chain connects TRBV4-1 to TRBJ2-3; D possibly corresponds to TRBD2 (5 bases). This sample comprised cultured PBMCs, obtained from culture after CMV antigen stimulation. The receptor was derived from a human donor in good health (CMV status not recorded). Some clones in this sample may be carry-over from other donors' samples. CDR3 protein: CASSQDGVGLGADTQYF. The CDR3 nucleotides read TGCGCCAGCAGCCAAGATGGAGTCGGACTTGGGGCAGATACGCAGTATTTT.